These 3 T cell receptor beta chains share one sample of origin, sequenced in a study of blood T cell repertoires in COVID-19. The repertoire was sequenced with immunoSEQ multiplex PCR; TCRdb's copy has only in-frame clones and lacks some. The sample shows about 400,000 clones, roughly 89% of them seen only once. Sample: PBMCs or T cells enriched from blood (not recorded which). These receptors all stem from a woman aged 25 to 45 who had recovered from COVID-19.

The J gene is TRBJ1-1, the V gene TRBV19, with a possible D match to TRBD1 (6 bases). The CDR3 sequence is 13 residues long. Germline V lookup: CDR1 LNHDA, CDR2 SQIVND (reference sequence). V gave up 5 bases and J gave up 0 bases, with 7 bases separating them. Written as DNA, the CDR3 is TGTGCCAGTAGTGAGGGGGTGAACACTGAAGCTTTCTTT. Translation: CASSEGVNTEAFF.

V is TRBV12-3 or TRBV12-4 and J is TRBJ2-4; D is unclear. CDR3 length: 12 residues. Trimming took off 5 bases at V and 4 bases at J, with 6 bases between the two ends. The DNA for the CDR3 is TGTGCCAGCAGTACGGTAAAAAACATTCAGTACTTC. Translating gives CASSTVKNIQYF.

The V and J genes are TRBV18 and TRBJ2-1, with D perhaps matching TRBD1 (6 bases). Trimming cost V 3 bases and J 9 bases, with 15 bases left between them. Germline CDR1 reads KGHSH; CDR2 reads LQKENI. The CDR3 is 14 residues long. The CDR3: CASSPTQGRPEQFF. CDR3 nucleotide sequence: TGTGCCAGCTCACCGACACAGGGACGTCCTGAGCAGTTCTTC.